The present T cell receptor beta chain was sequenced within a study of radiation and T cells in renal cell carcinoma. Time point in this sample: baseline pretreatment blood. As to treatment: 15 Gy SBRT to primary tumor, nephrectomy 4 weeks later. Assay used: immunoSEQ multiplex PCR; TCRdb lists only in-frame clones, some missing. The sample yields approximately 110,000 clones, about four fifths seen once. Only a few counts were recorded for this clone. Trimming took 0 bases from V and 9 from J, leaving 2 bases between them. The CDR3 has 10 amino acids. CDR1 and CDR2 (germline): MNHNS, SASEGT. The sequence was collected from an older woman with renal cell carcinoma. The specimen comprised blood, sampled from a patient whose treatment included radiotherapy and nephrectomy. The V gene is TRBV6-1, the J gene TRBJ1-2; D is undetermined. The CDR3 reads CASSEASYTF. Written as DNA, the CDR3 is TGTGCCAGCAGTGAAGCGAGCTACACCTTC.